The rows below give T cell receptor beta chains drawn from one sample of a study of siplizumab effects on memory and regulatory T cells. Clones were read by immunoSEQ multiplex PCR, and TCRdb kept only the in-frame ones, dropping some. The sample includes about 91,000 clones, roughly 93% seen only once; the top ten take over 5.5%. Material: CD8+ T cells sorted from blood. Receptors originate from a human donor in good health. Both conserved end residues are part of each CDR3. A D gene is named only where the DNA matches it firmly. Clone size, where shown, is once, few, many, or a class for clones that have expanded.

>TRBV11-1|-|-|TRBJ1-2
CASSSAGTDGYTF
TGTGCCAGCAGCTCGGCAGGAACGGATGGCTACACCTTC
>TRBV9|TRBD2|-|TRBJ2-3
CASSAPLAGGTTDTQYF
TGTGCCAGCAGCGCGCCACTAGCGGGGGGGACCACAGATACGCAGTATTTT
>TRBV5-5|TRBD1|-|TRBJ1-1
CASSSGQGMNTEAFF
TGTGCCAGCAGCTCGGGACAGGGGATGAACACTGAAGCTTTCTTT
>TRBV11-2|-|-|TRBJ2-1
CASSFGDRGLGDEQFF
TGTGCCAGCAGCTTTGGCGACAGAGGGCTTGGGGATGAGCAGTTCTTC
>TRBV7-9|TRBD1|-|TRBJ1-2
CASSLAGQENYGYTF
TGTGCCAGCAGCTTAGCGGGACAGGAGAACTATGGCTACACCTTC
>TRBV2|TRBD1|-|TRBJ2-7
CASSEFGQGGYEQYF
TGTGCCAGCAGTGAATTTGGACAGGGTGGCTACGAGCAGTACTTC
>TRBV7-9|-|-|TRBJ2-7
CASSHDSYEQYF
TGTGCCAGCAGCCACGACAGCTACGAGCAGTACTTC
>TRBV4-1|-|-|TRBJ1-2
CASSQGWAGKDGYTF
TGCGCCAGCAGCCAAGGGTGGGCAGGGAAGGATGGCTACACCTTC
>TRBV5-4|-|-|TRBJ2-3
CASSSPWGGDSDTQYF
TGTGCCAGCAGCTCCCCCTGGGGCGGGGACTCAGATACGCAGTATTTT
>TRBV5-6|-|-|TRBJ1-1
CASSLANTEAFF
TGTGCCAGCAGCTTGGCCAACACTGAAGCTTTCTTT
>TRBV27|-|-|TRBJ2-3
CASSFFAGAALTQYF
TGTGCCAGCAGTTTTTTTGCCGGGGCGGCTTTGACGCAGTATTTT
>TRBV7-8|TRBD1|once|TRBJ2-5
CASSLVRGDSQETQYF
TGTGCCAGCAGCTTAGTAAGAGGGGACAGCCAAGAGACCCAGTACTTC
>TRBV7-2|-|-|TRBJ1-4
CASSPGTILNEKLFF
TGTGCCAGCAGCCCCGGGACAATTTTAAATGAAAAACTGTTTTTT
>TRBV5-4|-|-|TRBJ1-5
CASSLGPGGNQPQHF
TGTGCCAGCAGCTTGGGTCCGGGAGGCAATCAGCCCCAGCATTTT
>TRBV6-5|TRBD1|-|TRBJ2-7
CASRDREAYEQYF
TGTGCCAGCAGGGACAGGGAGGCGTACGAGCAGTACTTC
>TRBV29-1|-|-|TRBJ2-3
CSVASGSTDTQYF
TGCAGCGTTGCGAGCGGGAGCACAGATACGCAGTATTTT
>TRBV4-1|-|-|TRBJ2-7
CASSPYGTIYEQYF
TGCGCCAGCAGCCCGTACGGGACAATCTACGAGCAGTACTTC
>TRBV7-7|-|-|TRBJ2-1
CASSDGGLRNEQFF
TGTGCTAGCAGCGATGGGGGGCTCCGGAATGAGCAGTTCTTC
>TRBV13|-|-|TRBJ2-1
CASSLEVGSHNEQFF
TGTGCCAGCAGCTTAGAAGTGGGGTCCCACAATGAGCAGTTCTTC
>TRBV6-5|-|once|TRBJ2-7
CASSNPGEQYF
TGTGCCAGCAGTAACCCTGGGGAGCAGTACTTC
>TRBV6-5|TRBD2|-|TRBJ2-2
CASSYSQRGAGELFF
TGTGCCAGCAGTTACTCCCAGCGGGGAGCCGGGGAGCTGTTTTTT
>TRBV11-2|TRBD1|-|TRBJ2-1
CASSSGQGRGDYNEQFF
TGTGCCAGCAGTTCAGGACAGGGGCGAGGGGATTACAATGAGCAGTTCTTC
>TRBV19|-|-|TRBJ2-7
CASSPRDGYEQYF
TGTGCCAGTAGTCCCCGGGACGGCTACGAGCAGTACTTC
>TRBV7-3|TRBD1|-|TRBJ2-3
CASSLGQVGDTQYF
TGTGCCAGCAGCTTGGGACAGGTGGGAGATACGCAGTATTTT
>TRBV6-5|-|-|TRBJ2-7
CASSYVVPGSSYEQYF
TGTGCCAGCAGTTACGTGGTCCCCGGGAGCTCCTACGAGCAGTACTTC
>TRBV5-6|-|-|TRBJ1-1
CASSLGRQENTEAFF
TGTGCCAGCAGCTTGGGCCGACAGGAGAACACTGAAGCTTTCTTT
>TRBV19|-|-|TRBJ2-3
CASSISGATDTQYF
TGTGCCAGTAGTATTAGCGGTGCGACAGATACGCAGTATTTT
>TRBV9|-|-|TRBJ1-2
CASSVALEGANYGYTF
TGTGCCAGCAGCGTAGCTCTTGAGGGCGCTAACTATGGCTACACCTTC
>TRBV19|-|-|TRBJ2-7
CASSTDGLTGSYEQYF
TGTGCCAGTAGTACAGACGGACTAACCGGTTCCTACGAGCAGTACTTC
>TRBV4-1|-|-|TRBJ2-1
CASSQESAGPREQFF
TGCGCCAGCAGCCAAGAATCCGCAGGGCCCAGGGAGCAGTTCTTC
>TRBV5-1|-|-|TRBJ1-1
CASSPNAPGRPNTEAFF
TGCGCCAGCAGCCCCAACGCCCCAGGACGACCGAACACTGAAGCTTTCTTT
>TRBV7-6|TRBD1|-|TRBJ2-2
CASSLVGQGGAGELFF
TGTGCCAGCAGCTTAGTCGGACAGGGGGGAGCCGGGGAGCTGTTTTTT
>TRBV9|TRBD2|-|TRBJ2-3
CASSVEASGARGQYF
TGTGCCAGCAGCGTAGAGGCTAGCGGAGCGAGGGGGCAGTATTTT
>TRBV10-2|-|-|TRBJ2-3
CASSEMWGVTDTQYF
TGCGCCAGCAGTGAAATGTGGGGCGTTACAGATACGCAGTATTTT
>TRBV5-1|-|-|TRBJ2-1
CASSLAGTSYYNEQFF
TGCGCCAGCAGCTTGGCCGGGACTTCCTACTACAATGAGCAGTTCTTC
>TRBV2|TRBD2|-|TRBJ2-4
CASQLAGALAKNIQYF
TGTGCCAGCCAACTAGCGGGGGCGCTAGCCAAAAACATTCAGTACTTC
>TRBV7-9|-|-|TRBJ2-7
CASEGGSYEQYF
TGTGCCAGCGAAGGGGGCTCCTACGAGCAGTACTTC
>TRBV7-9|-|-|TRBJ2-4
CASSSGEVKNIQYF
TGTGCCAGCAGCTCGGGGGAGGTCAAAAACATTCAGTACTTC
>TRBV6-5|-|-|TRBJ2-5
CASSDNGETQYF
TGTGCCAGCAGTGACAACGGGGAGACCCAGTACTTC
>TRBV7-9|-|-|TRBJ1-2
CASSPSTGWISYTF
TGTGCCAGCAGCCCGTCTACAGGGTGGATAAGCTACACCTTC
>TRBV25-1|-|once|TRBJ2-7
CASSLAGEQYF
TGTGCCAGCTCTCTAGCCGGCGAGCAGTACTTC
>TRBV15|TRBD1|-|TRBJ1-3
CATSRADRGSGNTIYF
TGTGCCACCAGCAGAGCTGACAGGGGCTCTGGAAACACCATATATTTT
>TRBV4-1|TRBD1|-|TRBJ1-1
CASSQTRDRVYLNTEAFF
TGCGCCAGCAGCCAGACCCGGGACAGGGTCTATCTGAACACTGAAGCTTTCTTT
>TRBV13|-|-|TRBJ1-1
CASDAGGGTEAFF
TGTGCCAGCGACGCGGGAGGGGGAACTGAAGCTTTCTTT
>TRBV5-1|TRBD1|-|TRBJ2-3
CASSSGQGETDTQYF
TGCGCCAGCAGCTCAGGACAGGGAGAGACAGATACGCAGTATTTT
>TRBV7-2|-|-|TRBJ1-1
CASSPEAFF
TGTGCCAGCAGCCCCGAGGCTTTCTTT
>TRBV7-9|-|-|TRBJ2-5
CASRIAVGETQYF
TGTGCCAGCAGGATAGCGGTGGGGGAGACCCAGTACTTC
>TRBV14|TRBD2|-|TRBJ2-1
CASSQEPLADEQFF
TGTGCCAGCAGCCAAGAACCACTAGCGGATGAGCAGTTCTTC
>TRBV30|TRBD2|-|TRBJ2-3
CAWSVRGGRYTDTQYF
TGTGCCTGGAGTGTGAGGGGCGGGAGGTACACAGATACGCAGTATTTT
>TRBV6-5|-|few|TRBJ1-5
CASSYGRDQPQHF
TGTGCCAGCAGTTACGGTAGGGATCAGCCCCAGCATTTT
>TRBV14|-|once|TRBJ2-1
CASSHVAGRHEQFF
TGTGCCAGCAGCCACGTCGCGGGGAGGCATGAGCAGTTCTTC
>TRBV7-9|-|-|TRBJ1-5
CASRGESNQPQHF
TGTGCCAGCAGGGGGGAGAGCAATCAGCCCCAGCATTTT
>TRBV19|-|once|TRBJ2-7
CASSMAGSYEQYF
TGTGCCAGTAGTATGGCGGGCTCCTACGAGCAGTACTTC
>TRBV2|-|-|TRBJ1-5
CASSEGGYQPQHF
TGTGCCAGCAGTGAAGGGGGATACCAGCCCCAGCATTTT
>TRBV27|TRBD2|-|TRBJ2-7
CASSSPTSGSYEQYF
TGTGCCAGCAGTTCCCCGACTAGCGGGAGTTACGAGCAGTACTTC
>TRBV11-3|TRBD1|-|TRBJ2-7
CASSQWTGPYEQYF
TGTGCCAGCAGCCAATGGACAGGGCCCTACGAGCAGTACTTC
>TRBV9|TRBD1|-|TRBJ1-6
CASSPIGTGGPLHF
TGTGCCAGCAGCCCTATCGGGACAGGAGGGCCCCTCCACTTT
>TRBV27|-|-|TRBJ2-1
CASRDLWGYEQFF
TGTGCCAGCAGGGACCTCTGGGGGTATGAGCAGTTCTTC
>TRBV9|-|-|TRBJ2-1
CASSVEVGALEQFF
TGTGCCAGCAGCGTAGAGGTGGGGGCATTGGAGCAGTTCTTC